This TCR beta chain was sequenced for a study of T cell responses to AZD1222 COVID-19 vaccine. Looked up from germline, CDR1 is SGDLS and CDR2 is YYNGEE. This CDR3 has 17 amino acids. V trimming: 4 bases; J trimming: 6 bases; junction bases outside the gene matches: 12. The repertoire was sequenced with immunoSEQ multiplex PCR; TCRdb's copy has only in-frame clones and lacks some. The sample holds more than 140,000 clones, around nine tenths seen once. Details on this clone: Its antigen remains unidentified.

General study results and limits: Baseline testing showed seropositivity in only a handful of AZD1222 recipients.

The input for sequencing was peripheral blood, taken on day 0 of AZD1222 vaccination. The TCR comes from an adult in good health. The V and J genes are TRBV9 and TRBJ2-3, with 12 bases aligning to TRBD2. In DNA form, the CDR3 reads TGTGCCAGCAGCCAGACGGCTAGCGGGAGGGTCATGGATACGCAGTATTTT. This sequence encodes CASSQTASGRVMDTQYF.